The subject of this entry is one T cell receptor (beta chain). Its antigen is still unknown. The junction shows a germline mismatch at one end, possibly a read error. The germline V gene has CDR1 ENHRY and CDR2 SYGVKD. The CDR3 is 11 residues long. A patient was excluded if there was uncontrolled infection, other autoimmune disease, pregnancy or lactation. This sample is drawn from a study of T cells in Graves' hyperthyroidism and ophthalmopathy. Study-level background: Prior to any treatment, at the point of initial diagnosis, peripheral blood was collected. Findings of the study overall: Most thyroid-expanded clonotypes above 0.001 were also found in blood. Ophthalmopathy was predicted by the model a median of roughly 6.6 months ahead of onset.

TCR beta CDR3 regions were amplified from RNA transcripts. HTBI primers were used for first-round RT-PCR of the TCR CDR3. Each CDR3 protein is one row after TCRdb ran MiXCR on the multiplex PCR reads. The table includes about 840,000 distinct CDR3 sequences, about 38% detected once. Sequencing was carried out using blood. The TCR comes from a man aged 18-30 years with Graves' hyperthyroidism. V is TRBV10-3 and J is TRBJ1-1; D uncertain. The CDR3 spells CASSEALQAFF. CDR3 DNA: TGTGCCAGCAGTGAAGCCCTTCAGGCTTTCTTT.